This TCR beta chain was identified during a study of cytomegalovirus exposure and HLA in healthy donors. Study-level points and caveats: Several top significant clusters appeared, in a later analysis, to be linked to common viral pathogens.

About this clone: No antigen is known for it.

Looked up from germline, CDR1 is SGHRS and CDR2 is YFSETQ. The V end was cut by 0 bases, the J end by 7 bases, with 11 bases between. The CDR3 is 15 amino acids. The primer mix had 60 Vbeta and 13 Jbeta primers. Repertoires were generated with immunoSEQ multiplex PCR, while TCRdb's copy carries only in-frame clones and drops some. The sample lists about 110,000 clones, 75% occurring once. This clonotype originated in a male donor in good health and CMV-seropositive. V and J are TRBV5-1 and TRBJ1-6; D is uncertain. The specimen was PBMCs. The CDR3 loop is CASSLGARQNSPLHF. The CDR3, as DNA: TGCGCCAGCAGCTTGGGGGCGCGTCAGAATTCACCCCTCCACTTT. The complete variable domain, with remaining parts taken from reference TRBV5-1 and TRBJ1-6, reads KAGVTQTPRYLIKTRGQQVTLSCSPISGHRSVSWYQQTPGQGLQFLFEYFSETQRNKGNFPGRFSGRQFSNSRSEMNVSTLELGDSALYLCASSLGARQNSPLHFGNGTRLTVT.